This T cell receptor (beta chain) was recorded in a study of cytomegalovirus exposure and HLA in healthy donors. The table lists this clone with a few counts. It was with 60 Vbeta and 13 Jbeta primers that the PCR ran. TCRdb keeps only in-frame clones here, not all; method: immunoSEQ multiplex PCR. The sample shows some 100,000 clones, more than 70% of them seen only once. The V and J ends lost 4 bases and 0 bases respectively, with 14 bases between them. CDR3 length equals 16 residues. The germline gives CDR1 SGHTA, CDR2 FQGNSA. Sequenced material: PBMCs. This receptor was taken from a man younger than 40 in good health and CMV-seronegative. The V and J genes are TRBV7-2 and TRBJ2-3, with D possibly matching TRBD1 (5 bases). The CDR3 DNA is TGTGCCAGCAGCTCCCCACAGGTCCCTAGCACAGATACGCAGTATTTT. Translation: CASSSPQVPSTDTQYF.